Each of the 3 T cell receptor beta chains below was sequenced from the same sample in a study of human T cells and chemical hapten exposure. MiXCR, applied by TCRdb to the RACE reads, yields one record per CDR3 protein. The top ten clones hold about 14% of a sample with about 42,000 distinct CDR3 sequences, 8.5% to 10% of them seen once. Regarding time point: patch test 2, 6 weeks after DPC sensitization. Treatment denoted: therapeutic diphenylcyclopropenone sensitization with weekly scalp DPC. Someone pulled total RNA out of unfractionated whole blood. The input for sequencing was whole blood, taken in connection with sensitization to the hapten diphenylcyclopropenone (DPC). These receptors originate from a woman younger than 45 with alopecia areata. Some clones in this sample may be carry-over from other donors' samples.

The chain employs TRBV7-3 and TRBJ2-7; 11 nucleotides agree with TRBD1. The germline V gene has CDR1 SGHTA and CDR2 FQGTGA. The J segment lost 2 bases and the V segment lost 5 bases, leaving 8 bases of the junction unmatched. The CDR3 has 16 residues. The CDR3 reads CASSLNPGQGAYEQYF. CDR3 DNA: TGTGCCAGCAGCCTAAATCCGGGACAGGGGGCCTACGAGCAGTACTTC.

In its sample, this clonotype ranks as medium-sized. The CDR3 reads CSVLIQGGGELFF. The CDR3 DNA follows: TGCAGCGTCTTAATACAGGGTGGCGGGGAGCTGTTTTTT. This chain links TRBV29-1 with TRBJ2-2; D perhaps matches TRBD1 (6 bases). The V end lost 6 bases, the J end lost 7 bases, and 15 bases lay between the germline ends. Per germline, CDR1 SQVTM and CDR2 ANQGSEA. This CDR3 contains 13 residues.

This clonotype has a count of ten or more. This sequence joins TRBV7-9 and TRBJ1-2; D not resolved. The V gene's germline CDR1 is SEHNR and CDR2 FQNEAQ (reference sequence). V was clipped by 4 bases and J by 5 bases, with 8 bases between them. The CDR3 is 12 residues long. This chain's CDR3 is CASSSGTYGYTF. DNA for the CDR3: TGTGCCAGCAGCTCGGGTACATATGGCTACACCTTC.